This T cell receptor beta chain was sequenced in a study of somatic mutations in cytotoxic T cells in rheumatoid arthritis. Data came from immunoSEQ multiplex PCR; TCRdb stores just in-frame clones and leaves some out. The table shows 9,500 to 15,000 clones, with under 85% occurring only once. The CDR3 is made up of 14 amino acids. Per the germline V gene, CDR1 is SGHRS and CDR2 is YFSETQ. V shed 4 bases and J shed 5 bases, with 15 bases lying between them. The rearrangement joins TRBV5-1 to TRBJ1-1; weak D call: TRBD1 (5 bases). Sequenced: CD8+ T cells sorted from blood. The receptor's source is a woman aged 55-69 years in good health. This chain's CDR3 is CASSNRGAGTEAFF. The CDR3 DNA reads TGCGCCAGCAGCAACCGCGGGGCAGGAACTGAAGCTTTCTTT.